This TCR beta chain was sequenced during a study of blood T cells in healthy people across ages. Germline trimming cut 5 bases from V and 5 bases from J; bases unmatched to any gene: 5. This CDR3 has 14 amino acids. Germline V lookup: CDR1 LGHNA, CDR2 YNFKEQ. A second PCR, run for roughly 6 to 11 cycles, used a sample-barcoded 5' primer plus a J-beta primer mix. Each cDNA was tagged by a template-switch adaptor containing 12 random nucleotides. Each CDR3 protein gets one entry after TCRdb re-called the 5' RACE reads with MiXCR. The sample holds under 1,000,000 distinct CDR3 sequences; 46% are singletons and the top ten take about a sixth.

The sequence derives from a man older than 75 in good health. The sequenced material came from blood. The rearrangement uses TRBV4-2 and TRBJ1-1; 10 nucleotides line up with TRBD1. The CDR3 DNA sequence: TGTGCCAGCAGCGGACAGGGGGGAAATACTGAAGCTTTCTTT. It codes for CASSGQGGNTEAFF.